A selection of T cell receptor beta chains follows, all from one sample in a study of T cells after posttransplantation cyclophosphamide. Method: immunoSEQ multiplex PCR; TCRdb's copy keeps in-frame clones and lacks some. The sample presents 38,000 or so clones, none singletons. The specimen was PBMCs. Source of these receptors: a man between 45 and 60 years old in good health, CMV-negative, and a related stem cell transplant donor. Each CDR3 is given with its conserved first and last residue. The D gene is left open where the match is weak. Size is omitted from some rows. Given values are once, few, many or a class for expanded clones.

TRBD2 TRBJ2-1 TRBV11-2 many CASSLGAGGPRMSNEQFF TGTGCCAGCAGCTTAGGAGCGGGAGGGCCTAGAATGAGTAATGAGCAGTTCTTC
NA TRBJ1-4 TRBV5-1 many CASSLVGVGGEKLFF TGCGCCAGCAGCTTGGTCGGGGTGGGAGGTGAAAAACTGTTTTTT
TRBD1 TRBJ1-5 TRBV10-3 many CAISSQGEDQPQHF TGTGCCATCAGCTCTCAGGGGGAGGATCAGCCCCAGCATTTT
TRBD1 TRBJ2-5 TRBV19 many CATSLQGQGQETQYF TGTGCCACCTCACTCCAGGGACAGGGGCAAGAGACCCAGTACTTC
TRBD2 TRBJ2-1 TRBV27 NA CASSLSRGANEQFF TGTGCCAGCAGTTTATCGCGGGGGGCGAATGAGCAGTTCTTC
NA TRBJ2-2 TRBV21-1 few CASSKERPTHPWTSGSAGELFF TGTGCCAGCAGCAAAGAAAGGCCCACCCATCCTTGGACTAGCGGGAGCGCCGGGGAGCTGTTTTTT
NA TRBJ1-1 TRBV27 many CASGPGRLTGMNTEAFF TGTGCCAGCGGCCCGGGCAGATTAACAGGGATGAACACTGAAGCTTTCTTT
NA TRBJ1-2 TRBV7-9 many CASSPGQGPYGYTF TGTGCCAGCAGCCCAGGGCAGGGTCCCTATGGCTACACCTTC
NA TRBJ1-5 TRBV6-1 many CATLTLGGFNQPQHF TGTGCCACCCTCACCTTGGGGGGTTTCAATCAGCCCCAGCATTTT
NA TRBJ1-4 TRBV30 many CAWSGPGSSNKLFF TGTGCCTGGAGTGGTCCGGGAAGTAGCAACAAACTGTTTTTT
NA TRBJ2-7 TRBV2 many CASSDAAGSYEQYF TGTGCCAGCAGTGACGCGGCCGGCTCCTACGAGCAGTACTTC
NA TRBJ2-7 TRBV7-6 many CASSLGSVTYEQYF TGTGCCAGCAGCCTAGGTTCAGTAACCTACGAGCAGTACTTC
NA TRBJ1-1 TRBV18 many CASSPPGGKEAFF TGTGCCAGCTCACCACCGGGGGGTAAGGAAGCTTTCTTT
TRBD1 TRBJ2-7 TRBV7-8 few CASSLLSGQGGSYEQYF TGTGCCAGCAGCTTACTTAGCGGACAGGGTGGTTCCTACGAGCAGTACTTC
TRBD1 TRBJ1-2 TRBV5-1 many CASSPGGATYGYTF TGCGCCAGCAGCCCAGGGGGCGCGACCTATGGCTACACCTTC
NA TRBJ2-7 TRBV12-2 many CASRLRVLGGYEQYF TGTGCAAGTCGCCTCAGGGTCTTAGGGGGCTACGAGCAGTACTTC
TRBD1 TRBJ2-1 TRBV11-2 many CASSLDLAGGFF TGTGCCAGCAGCTTAGATCTGGCAGGGGGGTTCTTC
TRBD1 TRBJ1-5 TRBV12-5 many CASGLGTGALNQPQHF TGTGCTAGTGGTTTGGGGACAGGGGCTCTCAATCAGCCCCAGCATTTT
TRBD1 TRBJ2-7 TRBV7-3 NA CASSFDRGNYEQYF TGTGCCAGCAGCTTCGACAGGGGAAATTACGAGCAGTACTTC
NA TRBJ2-7 TRBV6-6 many CASSFQLGRVQHEQYF TGTGCCAGCAGTTTCCAACTGGGCAGGGTGCAACACGAGCAGTACTTC
NA TRBJ1-3 TRBV6-5 many CASSYPEDTIYF TGTGCCAGCAGTTACCCGGAGGACACCATATATTTT
NA TRBJ2-5 TRBV11-3 NA CASSNGGDQETQYF TGTGCCAGCAGTAATGGAGGTGACCAAGAGACCCAGTACTTC
TRBD1 TRBJ2-5 TRBV2 few CASSEDRGQGAKQYF TGTGCCAGCAGTGAAGATAGGGGACAGGGAGCAAAACAGTACTTC
TRBD1 TRBJ2-3 TRBV7-9 NA CASSSRTTGADTQYF TGTGCCAGCAGCTCCCGAACGACAGGGGCAGATACGCAGTATTTT
NA TRBJ2-5 TRBV5-1 many CASSPSPQETQYF TGCGCCAGCAGCCCGTCCCCCCAAGAGACCCAGTACTTC
TRBD2 TRBJ2-7 TRBV4-2 many CASSQEGGTSVTYEQYF TGTGCCAGCAGCCAAGAGGGAGGGACTAGCGTAACCTACGAGCAGTACTTC
NA TRBJ2-3 TRBV6-1 many CASSGKTASTDTQYF TGTGCCAGCTCTGGCAAGACAGCTAGCACAGATACGCAGTATTTT
TRBD2 TRBJ2-5 TRBV2 few CASSEERGETQYF TGTGCCAGCAGTGAAGAGCGGGGAGAGACCCAGTACTTC
NA TRBJ1-6 TRBV5-1 few CASSPLQGRTPLHF TGCGCCAGCAGCCCTCTCCAGGGGCGCACGCCCCTCCACTTT
NA TRBJ2-3 TRBV25-1 many CASSDTRGDTQYF TGTGCCAGCAGTGATACCCGGGGAGATACGCAGTATTTT
NA TRBJ1-2 TRBV11-2 many CASRNTAGSGGYTF TGTGCCAGCAGAAACACTGCGGGGTCTGGCGGCTACACCTTC
NA TRBJ2-7 TRBV11-3 many CASSLTPSSYEQYF TGTGCCAGCAGCTTAACTCCATCCTCCTACGAGCAGTACTTC
NA TRBJ2-5 TRBV18 many CASSPGVGETQYF TGTGCCAGCTCGCCGGGAGTCGGAGAGACCCAGTACTTC
TRBD1 TRBJ1-2 TRBV25-1 few CASRERQGDGYTF TGTGCCAGCAGGGAACGACAGGGTGATGGCTACACCTTC
NA TRBJ1-5 TRBV5-4 many CASSSYGTGSSNQPQHF TGTGCCAGCAGCTCGTATGGGACTGGGAGTAGCAATCAGCCCCAGCATTTT
NA TRBJ2-5 TRBV7-3 few CASSLMGGLAAIQETQYF TGTGCCAGCAGCTTAATGGGCGGGTTAGCGGCGATCCAAGAGACCCAGTACTTC
TRBD1 TRBJ1-5 TRBV6-5 many CASSLQGVRNQPQHF TGTGCCAGCAGCCTACAGGGGGTTCGCAATCAGCCCCAGCATTTT
NA TRBJ1-5 TRBV6-5 many CASSSDSLYQPQHF TGTGCCAGCAGCTCGGACAGCCTTTATCAGCCCCAGCATTTT
NA TRBJ1-6 TRBV7-2 NA CASSRGGGSPLHF TGTGCCAGCTCTCGCGGGGGGGGTTCACCCCTCCACTTT
NA TRBJ2-2 TRBV19 many CASSMARRNTGELFF TGTGCCAGTAGTATGGCTAGAAGGAACACCGGGGAGCTGTTTTTT
NA TRBJ1-5 TRBV18 many CASSRADQPQHF TGTGCCAGCTCACGGGCCGATCAGCCCCAGCATTTT
NA TRBJ1-2 TRBV7-2 many CASSPDGRYGYTF TGTGCCAGCAGCCCGGATGGGAGATATGGCTACACCTTC
TRBD1 TRBJ1-1 TRBV7-9 many CASSPGQGTTEAFF TGTGCCAGCAGCCCTGGACAGGGGACCACTGAAGCTTTCTTT
NA TRBJ2-1 TRBV2 NA CASIIGGHSYNEQFF TGTGCCAGCATAATAGGAGGGCACTCCTACAATGAGCAGTTCTTC
NA TRBJ2-5 TRBV7-9 many CASRPPGIVETQYF TGTGCCAGCAGACCCCCCGGGATCGTGGAGACCCAGTACTTC
NA TRBJ1-1 TRBV6-5 many CASSKPGATEAFF TGTGCCAGCAGTAAGCCAGGGGCCACTGAAGCTTTCTTT
NA TRBJ2-7 TRBV6-5 few CASRQFSYEQYF TGTGCCAGCAGACAGTTCTCCTACGAGCAGTACTTC
NA TRBJ2-3 TRBV30 few CAWSVGAGTTDTQYF TGTGCCTGGAGTGTAGGGGCAGGAACCACAGATACGCAGTATTTT
TRBD1 TRBJ1-2 TRBV7-9 many CASSLWDRGYGYTF TGTGCCAGCAGCTTATGGGACAGGGGCTATGGCTACACCTTC